One sample yielded the 10 T cell receptor beta chains listed below, sequenced in a study of cytomegalovirus exposure and HLA in healthy donors. Amplification used 60 Vbeta primers and 13 Jbeta primers. Only in-frame clones appear in the TCRdb table, and some are missing; sequencing was by immunoSEQ multiplex PCR. The table includes approximately 170,000 clones, about 69% detected once. Sequences were obtained from PBMCs. The receptors stem from a young man in good health and CMV-seropositive.

This clone has a handful of counts. The chain combines TRBV6-5 with TRBJ2-3; 8 nucleotides match TRBD2. Trimming took 4 bases from V and 2 from J; bases not matched to a gene: 5. Germline CDR1 is MNHEY and CDR2 is SVGAGI. The CDR3 has 15 residues. The CDR3 DNA reads as TGTGCCAGCAGTTTTAGCGGGGCGACCACAGATACGCAGTATTTT. This translates into CASSFSGATTDTQYF.

This chain links TRBV7-8 with TRBJ1-6; no clear D gene. Between the trimmed V and J ends, which lost 0 bases and 5 bases, there was a span of 8 bases. This CDR3 is built from 15 residues. Germline CDR1 is SGHVS and CDR2 is FQNEAQ. CDR3 sequence (DNA): TGTGCCAGCAGCTTAGCTTTAGCCGATAATTCACCCCTCCACTTT. Translating it yields CASSLALADNSPLHF.

The chain recombines TRBV4-2 with TRBJ2-2, with 10 bases matching TRBD2. The V gene end was trimmed by 2 bases and the J gene end by 8 bases; junction bases not matched to a gene: 8. CDR1 is LGHNA, CDR2 YNFKEQ, per germline. This CDR3 comprises 16 residues. The CDR3 bases are TGTGCCAGCAGCCAACCTACGTCGGGACTAGCGGGGGAGCTGTTTTTT. This gives the protein CASSQPTSGLAGELFF.

For this clone: A read error may account for a junction end that differs from germline. This sample also contains other DNA sequences that code for the same CDR3. The V gene is TRBV7-3, the J gene TRBJ1-1, with 7 nucleotides matching TRBD1. Germline V lookup: CDR1 SGHTA, CDR2 FQGTGA. CDR3 length: 14 amino acids. The DNA for the CDR3 is TGTGCCAGCAGCACCGGGACAGCGAACACTGAAGCCTTCTTT. Protein sequence: CASSTGTANTEAFF.

The chain combines TRBV9 with TRBJ2-5, with TRBD1 as a possible D gene (6 bases). V lost 6 bases to trimming and J lost 1 base, with 10 bases between them. Germline V gene data show CDR1 as SGDLS and CDR2 as YYNGEE. This CDR3 contains 13 residues. CDR3 amino acids: CASNEDSQETQYF. The CDR3 nucleotides read TGTGCCAGCAACGAGGACAGCCAAGAGACCCAGTACTTC.

This clone was observed a few times. The chain has TRBV7-9 and TRBJ2-2, with D possibly matching TRBD1 (6 bases). The CDR3 runs to 16 residues. In germline, CDR1 is SEHNR, CDR2 FQNEAQ (reference sequence). Between the trimmed V and J ends, which lost 0 bases and 4 bases, there was a span of 12 bases. CDR3 DNA: TGTGCCAGCAGCTTAGCAACACAGGGAGTCACCGGGGAGCTGTTTTTT. It yields the protein CASSLATQGVTGELFF.

This clone was seen more than once but under ten times. This chain links TRBV5-1 with TRBJ2-7; TRBD1 agrees at 8 bases. Germline V CDR1 and CDR2: SGHRS, YFSETQ. V shed 3 bases and J 3 bases; nucleotides not matched to a gene: 2. The CDR3 is 13 residues long. This CDR3 reads CASSYGQGYEQYF. CDR3 bases: TGCGCCAGCAGCTACGGACAGGGCTACGAGCAGTACTTC.

This clone was picked up a small number of times. This specimen includes other DNA sequences encoding the same CDR3. The CDR3 sequence is CAWSRTGYEQYF. CDR3 coding DNA: TGTGCCTGGAGTAGGACAGGTTACGAGCAGTACTTC. This rearrangement joins TRBV30 to TRBJ2-7; 7 nucleotides line up with TRBD1. The CDR3 is made up of 12 amino acids. V lost 2 bases, J lost 4 bases, and 2 bases stayed unmatched. Germline V gene sequence: CDR1 GTSNPN, CDR2 SVGIG (reference sequence).

This chain links TRBV2 with TRBJ2-3, with 7 bases fitting TRBD1. Germline CDR1 and CDR2: SNHLY and FYNNEI. The ends lost 2 bases at V and 1 base at J; junction bases unmatched: 9. The CDR3 contains 17 residues. CDR3 bases: TGTGCCAGCAGTGAATTCCGGACAGGAGAGCGCACAGATACGCAGTATTTT. Encoded protein: CASSEFRTGERTDTQYF.

This clone has just a few counts. This specimen includes other DNA sequences encoding the same CDR3. V is TRBV5-4 and J is TRBJ1-1; TRBD1 matches 9 bases. V lost 2 bases and J lost 2; bases outside the gene matches: 1. CDR3 size: 14 residues. Germline-derived CDR1 and CDR2 are SGHNT and YYREEE (reference sequence). CDR3 protein: CASSLQGANTEAFF. CDR3 in DNA: TGTGCCAGCAGCTTACAGGGGGCCAACACTGAAGCTTTCTTT.